This TCR beta chain originates from a study of blood T cell repertoires in COVID-19. Study information: There were acute and convalescent COVID-19 samples, and they came from the United States, Italy and Spain. T cells, B-cell-depleted T cells, or PBMCs supplied cDNA or gDNA.

V was clipped by 8 bases and J by 2 bases, with 12 bases between them. This CDR3 region has 13 residues. Profiled with immunoSEQ multiplex PCR; TCRdb holds only in-frame clones, not every one. The sample carries about 100,000 clones, roughly 81% recorded once. This TCR was recovered from a man in his forties with active or convalescent COVID-19. Sample: peripheral blood. V gene TRBV12-3 or TRBV12-4 combines with J gene TRBJ1-2; D may be TRBD1 (5 bases). The CDR3 region is CASVRAGNYGYTF. CDR3 DNA sequence: TGTGCCAGCGTCAGGGCGGGGAACTATGGCTACACCTTC.